The table lists the clone carrying this T cell receptor (beta chain) with a count of one. This entry belongs to a study of blood T cell repertoires in COVID-19. Whole-study context: Collection of acute and convalescent COVID-19 samples took place in the United States, Italy and Spain. The cDNA or gDNA used as material had been derived from T cells, B-cell-depleted T cells, or PBMCs.

As handled by the study authors: Researchers report that nucleated cell counts were estimated from reference gene primer amplification. Clones were sequenced by immunoSEQ multiplex PCR, and TCRdb holds only the in-frame ones, with some missing. D and trimming come from the DNA, and the V and J calls and clone size come from that table. Among roughly 250,000 clones listed, about four fifths were seen once. The junction had 6 bases not matched to a gene; V was cut back by 2 bases and J by 2 bases. Germline CDR1 reads SGDLS; CDR2 reads YYNGEE. The CDR3 extends over 15 amino acids. This sequence joins TRBV9 and TRBJ2-7; 8 bases agree with TRBD2. The TCR sequence derives from a man in his fifties or sixties with acute or convalescent COVID-19. The material sequenced was peripheral blood. CDR3 coding DNA: TGTGCCAGCAGCGTGGGACTAGACGGTACCTACGAGCAGTACTTC. Translated: CASSVGLDGTYEQYF.